This passage covers 3 T cell receptor beta chains from one sample sequenced in a study of CD8 T cells in ankylosing spondylitis. Using its own MiXCR run on the 5' RACE reads, TCRdb lists one record per CDR3 protein. The sample records about 360,000 distinct CDR3 sequences, roughly 22% being singletons. Sequencing input: blood, either unsorted or a sorted T cell fraction (not recorded which). These receptors all stem from a male donor with ankylosing spondylitis or in good health (not recorded which).

The table lists this clonotype with a few counts. The chain recombines TRBV2 with TRBJ2-3; 9 bases map to TRBD2. CDR1 SNHLY and CDR2 FYNNEI come from the germline V gene. V gave up 5 bases and J gave up 0 bases; unmatched junction bases: 12. The CDR3 totals 18 residues. CDR3 sequence: CASSPNWGTSLSTDTQYF. The CDR3 DNA follows: TGTGCCAGCAGTCCAAACTGGGGGACTAGCCTCAGCACAGATACGCAGTATTTT.

The chain is built from TRBV7-2 and TRBJ2-5, with 14 bases that match TRBD2. Unmatched junction bases numbered 9, after V lost 4 bases and J lost 5 bases. This CDR3 region has 17 residues. From germline, CDR1 is SGHTA and CDR2 FQGNSA. CDR3 region: CASSSGTSGGLRETQYF. For the CDR3, the DNA is TGTGCCAGCAGCTCTGGGACTAGCGGGGGCCTCCGGGAGACCCAGTACTTC.

This clonotype was detected ten times or more. The chain carries TRBV7-2 and TRBJ2-7; D unresolved. The CDR3 is made up of 13 amino acids. V was shortened by 1 base and J by 4 bases, with 8 bases between the two germline ends. CDR1 and CDR2 (germline): SGHTA, FQGNSA. This CDR3 reads CASSLVPGYEQYF. The CDR3 nucleotides read TGTGCCAGCAGCTTAGTGCCTGGGTACGAGCAGTACTTC. The complete variable domain, with remaining parts taken from reference TRBV7-2 and TRBJ2-7, reads GAGVSQSPSNKVTEKGKDVELRCDPISGHTALYWYRQSLGQGLEFLIYFQGNSAPDKSGLPSDRFSAERTGGSVSTLTIQRTQQEDSAVYLCASSLVPGYEQYFGPGTRLTVT.